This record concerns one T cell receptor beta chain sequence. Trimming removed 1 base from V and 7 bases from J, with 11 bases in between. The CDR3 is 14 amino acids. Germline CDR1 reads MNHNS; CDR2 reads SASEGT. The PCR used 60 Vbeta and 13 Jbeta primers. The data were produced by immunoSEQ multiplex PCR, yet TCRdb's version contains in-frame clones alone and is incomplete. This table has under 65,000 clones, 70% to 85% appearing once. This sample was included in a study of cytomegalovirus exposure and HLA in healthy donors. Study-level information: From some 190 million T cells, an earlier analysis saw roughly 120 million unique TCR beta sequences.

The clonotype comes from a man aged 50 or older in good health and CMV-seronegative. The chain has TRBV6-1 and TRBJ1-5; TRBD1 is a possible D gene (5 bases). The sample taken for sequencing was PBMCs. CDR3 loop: CASSEGTFKQPQHF. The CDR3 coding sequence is TGTGCCAGCAGTGAAGGGACATTCAAACAGCCCCAGCATTTT.